This T cell receptor beta chain comes out of a study of T cells in Graves' hyperthyroidism and ophthalmopathy. Study in general: Peripheral blood was collected at initial diagnosis, before any treatment.

V was cut by 1 base and J by 8 bases, with 14 bases left in between. The V gene's germline CDR1 is GTSNPN and CDR2 SVGIG (reference sequence). The CDR3 spans 13 residues. The TCR beta CDR3 regions underwent amplification using RNA transcripts as the source. Primed by the HTBI set, a first-round RT-PCR was run on the TCR CDR3. From the multiplex PCR reads, TCRdb called clonotypes with MiXCR, one entry per CDR3 protein. The sample holds 250,000 to 300,000 distinct CDR3 sequences, 15% to 20% seen once. The material sequenced was blood. J is TRBJ1-2 and V is TRBV30; possible D gene TRBD1, 5 bases. The clonotype originates from a woman in her sixties or seventies with Graves' ophthalmopathy. CDR3 sequence (DNA): TGTGCCTGGAGTGGGGGGATCACCGGCGGCTACACCTTC. Translating gives CAWSGGITGGYTF. The variable domain in full, completed from reference TRBV30 and TRBJ1-2, reads SQTIHQWPATLVQPVGSPLSLECTVEGTSNPNLYWYRQAAGRGLQLLFYSVGIGQISSEVPQNLSASRPQDRQFILSSKKLLLSDSGFYLCAWSGGITGGYTFGSGTRLTVV.